The T cell receptor (beta chain) described here comes from a study of blood T cell repertoires in COVID-19. Only in-frame clones appear in the TCRdb table, and some are missing; sequencing was by immunoSEQ multiplex PCR. The data hold 250,000 to 350,000 clones, with about nine tenths observed a single time. The V gene's germline CDR1 is KGHSY and CDR2 FQNENV. The CDR3 has 16 amino acids. V was trimmed by 0 bases and J by 6 bases, leaving 17 bases between them. The specimen was peripheral blood. J is TRBJ1-2 and V is TRBV16; weak D call: TRBD1 (6 bases). This receptor was identified in an older woman with acute or convalescent COVID-19. The CDR3 spells CASSQSAAGAVHGYTF. The CDR3 region has the DNA TGTGCCAGCAGCCAATCGGCGGCGGGGGCAGTTCATGGCTACACCTTC. Full variable domain (missing parts from reference TRBV16 and TRBJ1-2): GEEVAQTPKHLVRGEGQKAKLYCAPIKGHSYVFWYQQVLKNEFKFLISFQNENVFDETGMPKERFSAKCLPNSPCSLEIQATKLEDSAVYFCASSQSAAGAVHGYTFGSGTRLTVV.